This entry features one TCR beta chain sequence. The antigen remains undetermined. Nominally healthy donors were sampled, though unrecorded immune exposures were likely. This entry belongs to a study of cytomegalovirus exposure and HLA in healthy donors. Findings of the study overall: In an earlier analysis, in roughly 600 donors, most V segments appeared productive either ~87% or ~30% of the time. Listed as cytomegalovirus-associated were 164 TCR beta chains.

The CDR3 sequence is 16 residues long. V dropped 2 bases and J dropped 3; count of bases not matched to a gene: 4. The V gene's germline CDR1 is SGHNT and CDR2 YENEEA. The primer mix had 60 Vbeta and 13 Jbeta primers. Libraries were prepared by immunoSEQ multiplex PCR; TCRdb keeps only in-frame clonotypes and omits some of them. The listing records 96,000 or so clones. This clonotype was sampled from a girl aged 10 to 17 in good health and CMV-seropositive. This sequence joins TRBV11-3 and TRBJ1-6, with TRBD1 matching over 7 bases. Source material: PBMCs. CDR3 residues: CASSLTGAVYNSPLHF. CDR3 in DNA: TGTGCCAGCAGCTTAACAGGGGCGGTCTATAATTCACCCCTCCACTTT.